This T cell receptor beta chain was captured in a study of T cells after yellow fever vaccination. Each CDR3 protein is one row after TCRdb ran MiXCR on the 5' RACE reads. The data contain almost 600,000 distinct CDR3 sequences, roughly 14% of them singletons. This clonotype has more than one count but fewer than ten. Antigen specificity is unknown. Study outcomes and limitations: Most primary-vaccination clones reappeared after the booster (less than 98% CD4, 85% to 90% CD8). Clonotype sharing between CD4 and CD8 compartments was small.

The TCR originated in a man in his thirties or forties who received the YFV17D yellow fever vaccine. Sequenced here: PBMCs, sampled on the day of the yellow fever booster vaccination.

CDR3 sequence reads: CASSRDRGGVGYTF. Written as DNA, the CDR3 is TGCGCCAGCAGCCGGGACAGGGGGGGTGTCGGCTACACCTTC. The rearrangement joins TRBV5-1 to TRBJ1-2, with TRBD1 identical over 11 bases. There are 14 residues in the CDR3. V shed 4 bases and J 8 bases; nucleotides not matched to a gene: 7. Germline CDR1 is SGHRS and CDR2 is YFSETQ.